This T cell receptor beta chain was sequenced in a study of identical twins. This CDR3 is 13 amino acids long. The J segment lost 8 bases and the V segment lost 7 bases, leaving 10 bases of the junction unmatched. Germline CDR1 reads MDHEN; CDR2 reads SYDVKM. One entry per CDR3 protein results from TCRdb running MiXCR on the 5' RACE reads. The data hold 450,000 to 600,000 distinct CDR3 sequences, with approximately 20% observed a single time. The study's findings and limits: Reduced insertions were recorded for abundant cord blood beta clonotypes, with no such pattern in memory repertoires.

This clonotype was seen only a few times. Its target is not known. The same specimen was also included in a second study, on yellow fever vaccine responses in identical twins. From that second work: In identical twins, vaccine T cell responses appeared partly shared and partly individual.

The V gene is TRBV28, the J gene TRBJ1-2; 7 bases map to TRBD1. This clonotype originated in a woman younger than 30 in good health. Specimen: CD4+ T cells sorted from blood. This chain's CDR3 is CASKTTGVVGYTF. In DNA, the CDR3 is TGTGCCAGCAAAACTACAGGGGTTGTAGGCTACACCTTC.